This T cell receptor beta chain was observed in a study of blood T cells in healthy people across ages. Trimming left V 5 bases short and J 1 base short, with 11 bases between. The V gene's germline CDR1 is SGHTA and CDR2 FQGNSA. The CDR3 covers 14 residues. As to this clonotype: Its cognate antigen is unknown.

Combining a sample-barcoded 5' primer with a J-beta primer mix, a second PCR ran for about 7 to 11 cycles. With 12 random nucleotides, a template-switch adaptor tagged each individual cDNA molecule. TCRdb reprocessed the 5' RACE reads via MiXCR and lists one record per CDR3 protein. Among roughly 800,000 distinct CDR3 sequences listed, 58% were seen once. Overall study findings and caveats: PBMCs went unsorted, and a conclusive naive versus antigen-experienced comparison was therefore prevented.

The chain carries TRBV7-2 and TRBJ1-1; D ambiguous. The material sequenced was blood. The TCR sequence derives from a man in his thirties or forties in good health. This CDR3 reads CASSPIKKNTEAFF. CDR3 sequence (DNA): TGTGCCAGCAGCCCAATCAAGAAGAACACTGAAGCTTTCTTT.